Here is one TCR beta chain with its context. Sequenced by immunoSEQ multiplex PCR; TCRdb stores in-frame clones only, minus some. The table records over 85,000 clones, around 90% of them present only once. This sample is drawn from a study of blood T cell repertoires in COVID-19. The CDR3 spans 17 residues. With V trimmed by 0 bases and J by 5 bases, 12 bases remained unmatched. Germline values: CDR1 SGHAT, CDR2 FQNNGV. The sequenced sample consisted of peripheral blood. The TCR originated in a man between 35 and 55 years old with acute or convalescent COVID-19. V is TRBV11-2 and J is TRBJ2-7, with 8 bases identical to TRBD2. Written as DNA, the CDR3 is TGTGCCAGCAGCTTAGATCGGGACGGGAGGGCCGTCCACGAGCAGTACTTC. This encodes CASSLDRDGRAVHEQYF.